The next 2 T cell receptor beta chains were all read from a single sample in a study of shared clonotypes between healthy human individuals (dated by TCRdb to about 2020). CD8 naive samples consisted of CD45RO-negative cells that were positively selected for CCR7, yielding a CD45RA+CCR7+ population without TemRA cells. Library method: the immunoSEQ multiplex PCR assay. TCRdb holds this immuneACCESS table with in-frame rearrangements only. Some clones are missing; in checked studies, unresolved V genes explain under half, and the rest has no known cause. The sample includes roughly 2.1 million clones, with approximately 94% observed a single time. The ten largest clones represent about 1.5% of the sample. The sample consisted of naive CD8+ T cells from PBMCs. The sample's cell subset or site label, in plain terms: CD45RA+CCR7+. These TCRs come from a man aged 18 to 30 in good health. Some clones in this sample may be carry-over from other donors' samples.

This chain uses TRBV12-5 with TRBJ2-5; 7 positions agree with TRBD1. With 7 bases clipped from V and 6 bases from J, the junction kept 14 bases outside the gene matches. The CDR3 is made up of 15 amino acids. CDR1 and CDR2 from the germline V gene are LGHNT and FRNRAP. The CDR3 loop reads CASVNSGDSTKTQYF. CDR3 DNA: TGTGCTAGTGTCAATTCCGGGGACAGTACGAAGACCCAGTACTTC.

The V and J genes are TRBV13 and TRBJ1-2; a possible D gene is TRBD1 (6 bases). The germline V gene has CDR1 PRHDT and CDR2 FYEKMQ (reference sequence). The CDR3 loop spans 16 amino acids. With 1 base removed from V and 2 bases from J, the gap between germline ends came to 14 bases. CDR3 nucleotide sequence: TGTGCCAGCAGCTTAGCAGGGTCAGGGGAAAACTATGGCTACACCTTC. Translated, it gives CASSLAGSGENYGYTF.